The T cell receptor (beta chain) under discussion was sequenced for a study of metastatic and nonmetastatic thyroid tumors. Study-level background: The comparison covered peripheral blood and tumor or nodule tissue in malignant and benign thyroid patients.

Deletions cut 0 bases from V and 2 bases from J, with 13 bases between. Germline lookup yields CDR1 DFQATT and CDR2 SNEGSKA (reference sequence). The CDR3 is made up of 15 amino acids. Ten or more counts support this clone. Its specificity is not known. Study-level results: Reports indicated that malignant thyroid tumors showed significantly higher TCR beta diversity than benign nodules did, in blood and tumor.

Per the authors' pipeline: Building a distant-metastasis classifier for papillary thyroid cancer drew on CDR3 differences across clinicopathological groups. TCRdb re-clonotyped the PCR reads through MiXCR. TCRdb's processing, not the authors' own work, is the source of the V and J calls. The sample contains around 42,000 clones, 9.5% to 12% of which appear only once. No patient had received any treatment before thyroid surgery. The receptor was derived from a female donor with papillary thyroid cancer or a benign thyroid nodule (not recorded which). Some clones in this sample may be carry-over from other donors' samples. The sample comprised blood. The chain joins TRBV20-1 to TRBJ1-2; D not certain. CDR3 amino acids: CSARETFEKNYGYTF. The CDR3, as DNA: TGCAGTGCTAGAGAAACCTTCGAGAAGAACTATGGCTACACCTTC.